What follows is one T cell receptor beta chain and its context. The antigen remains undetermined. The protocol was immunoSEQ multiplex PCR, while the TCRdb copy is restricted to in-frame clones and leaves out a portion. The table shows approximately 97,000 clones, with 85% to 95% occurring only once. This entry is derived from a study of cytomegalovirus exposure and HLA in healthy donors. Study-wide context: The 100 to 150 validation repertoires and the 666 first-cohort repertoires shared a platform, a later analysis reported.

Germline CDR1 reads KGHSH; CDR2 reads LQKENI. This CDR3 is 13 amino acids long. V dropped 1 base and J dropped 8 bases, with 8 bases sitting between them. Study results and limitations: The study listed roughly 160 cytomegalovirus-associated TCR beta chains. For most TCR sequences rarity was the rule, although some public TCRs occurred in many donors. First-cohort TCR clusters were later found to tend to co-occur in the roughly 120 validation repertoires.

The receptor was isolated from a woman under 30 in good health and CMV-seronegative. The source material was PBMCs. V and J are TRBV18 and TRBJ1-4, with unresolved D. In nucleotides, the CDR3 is TGTGCCAGCTCACCACAGAGCGAGGAAAAACTGTTTTTT. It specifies CASSPQSEEKLFF.